This is a list of T cell receptor beta chains from one sample in a study of T-cell memory formation after mild COVID-19. TCRdb reanalysed the 5' RACE reads using MiXCR and keeps one entry per CDR3 protein. This table has nearly 110,000 distinct CDR3 sequences, about 17% appearing once. Sequenced material: PBMCs or a T cell subset sorted from them (not recorded which). Every receptor here comes from an adult woman who had mild COVID-19 (a few samples of this study predate the infection). Cell type and time point are not known. CDR3s include the opening cysteine and the closing phenylalanine or tryptophan. The D gene is left open where the match is weak. Clone size, where shown, is once, few, many, or a class for clones that have expanded.

size: NA
D: NA
V: TRBV4-1
J: TRBJ1-2
DNA: TGCGCCAGCAGCCAAGACCCAGAAGGGAACTATGGCTACACCTTC
CDR3: CASSQDPEGNYGYTF

size: NA
D: NA
V: TRBV7-9
J: TRBJ2-5
DNA: TGTGCCAGCAGCTCAGGGACTGTTACGGGAGAGACCCAGTACTTC
CDR3: CASSSGTVTGETQYF

size: NA
D: NA
V: TRBV18
J: TRBJ1-1
DNA: TGTGCCAGCTCGCCCCCCCCGGGACTCATCTCCACTGAAGCTTTCTTT
CDR3: CASSPPPGLISTEAFF

size: few
D: TRBD2
V: TRBV25-1
J: TRBJ2-1
DNA: TGTGCCAGCAGTGATCCCGGGACTAGCGGCTACAATGAGCAGTTCTTC
CDR3: CASSDPGTSGYNEQFF

size: few
D: NA
V: TRBV6-5
J: TRBJ2-1
DNA: TGTGCCAGCAGTTACTTTGCATCGGCGGATACAATGAATCATCAACAAATTGAGCAGTTCTTC
CDR3: CASSYFASADTMNHQQIEQFF

size: few
D: TRBD2
V: TRBV7-3
J: TRBJ2-5
DNA: TGTGCCAGCAGCTCTTACGGGGGGGCCGAGACCCAGTACTTC
CDR3: CASSSYGGAETQYF

size: few
D: NA
V: TRBV6-1
J: TRBJ1-1
DNA: TGTGCCAGCAGTGCACGATTACAGGGCTGGAACACTGAAGCTTTCTTT
CDR3: CASSARLQGWNTEAFF

size: few
D: NA
V: TRBV3-1
J: TRBJ2-5
DNA: TGTGCCAGCAGCTTCCTCGGGCCGAGCGGCCAAGAGACCCAGTACTTC
CDR3: CASSFLGPSGQETQYF

size: many
D: TRBD2
V: TRBV12-3/TRBV12-4
J: TRBJ2-3
DNA: TGTGCCAGCAGTCCGGAGCGGGGAACCCCTAGCACAGATACGCAGTATTTT
CDR3: CASSPERGTPSTDTQYF

size: NA
D: NA
V: TRBV20-1
J: TRBJ2-7
DNA: TGCAGTGCTAGCTACGAGCAGTACTTC
CDR3: CSASYEQYF

size: many
D: TRBD2
V: TRBV11-2
J: TRBJ2-1
DNA: TGTGCCAGCGGCGACTTAGCGGGAGAATTGATGGATGAGCAGTTCTTC
CDR3: CASGDLAGELMDEQFF